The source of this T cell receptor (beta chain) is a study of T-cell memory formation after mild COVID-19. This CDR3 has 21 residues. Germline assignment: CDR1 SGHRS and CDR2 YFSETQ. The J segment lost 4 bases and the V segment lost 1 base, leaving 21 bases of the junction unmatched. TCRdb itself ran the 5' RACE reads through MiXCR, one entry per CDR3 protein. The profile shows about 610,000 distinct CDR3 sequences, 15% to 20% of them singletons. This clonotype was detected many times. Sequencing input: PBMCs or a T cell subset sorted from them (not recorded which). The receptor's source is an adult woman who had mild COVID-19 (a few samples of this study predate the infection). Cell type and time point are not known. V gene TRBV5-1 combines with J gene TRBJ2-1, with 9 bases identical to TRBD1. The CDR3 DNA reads TGCGCCAGCAGCTTGCCAAGGCCGGGACAGGGCCTCCTTTTCCCTTACAATGAGCAGTTCTTC. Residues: CASSLPRPGQGLLFPYNEQFF.